This TCR beta chain stems from a study of a mutant IDH1 vaccine in newly diagnosed glioma. The germline V gene has CDR1 SGHRS and CDR2 YFSETQ. The V end was cut by 6 bases, the J end by 6 bases, with 19 bases between. CDR3 length equals 14 residues. Using immunoSEQ multiplex PCR, the repertoire was profiled, and TCRdb retains in-frame clones only, with some absent. The table includes 35,000 to 45,000 clones, roughly 79% detected once. With respect to this clone: Antigen: not known.

Time point of the sample: week 5, during vaccination. Every single dose of the vaccine, 300 ug of mutant IDH1 20-mer peptide, came with topical imiquimod. This chain connects TRBV5-1 to TRBJ2-7; D is possibly TRBD2 (5 bases). The material sequenced was PBMCs, taken from a glioma patient whose treatment included an IDH1 peptide vaccine. This TCR was recovered from a man aged 45-60 years with glioma. This CDR3 is CASTRRSSEGEQYF. CDR3 DNA: TGCGCCAGCACCCGACGGAGTAGCGAGGGCGAGCAGTACTTC.